A selection of T cell receptor beta chains follows, all from one sample in a study of blood T cells in healthy people across ages. TCRdb reprocessed the 5' RACE reads via MiXCR and lists one record per CDR3 protein. The sample carries roughly 1.5 million distinct CDR3 sequences, around 40% recorded once. The material sequenced was blood. The source of these receptors is a woman between 18 and 29 years old in good health. The CDR3 runs from the conserved cysteine through the conserved F or W. The order of the fields is V gene, clone size, J gene, D gene, CDR3 protein, CDR3 DNA. D genes are given only for firm matches. Clone sizes are given selectively: once, few, many, or a class where the clone is expanded.

>TRBV4-3|.|TRBJ2-1|TRBD2
CASSQETLAVNEQFF
TGCGCCAGCAGCCAAGAAACACTAGCGGTAAATGAGCAGTTCTTC
>TRBV4-1|.|TRBJ2-7|.
CAGSQGDGTYEQYF
TGCGCCGGCAGTCAAGGGGACGGTACCTACGAGCAGTACTTC
>TRBV9|few|TRBJ1-1|TRBD1
CASSLGQAITEAFF
TGTGCCAGCAGCCTGGGACAGGCGATAACTGAAGCTTTCTTT
>TRBV5-5|.|TRBJ2-7|.
CASSSAWGYGCEQYF
TGTGCCAGCAGCTCGGCGTGGGGATACGGCTGCGAGCAGTACTTC
>TRBV28|.|TRBJ2-3|.
CASSFPQWTSTDTQYF
TGTGCCAGCAGTTTCCCACAATGGACTAGCACAGATACGCAGTATTTT
>TRBV7-9|few|TRBJ1-5|TRBD1
CASSLGGRGLRNQPQHF
TGTGCCAGCAGCTTAGGGGGCAGGGGGCTTCGCAATCAGCCCCAGCATTTT
>TRBV20-1|.|TRBJ1-1|.
CSARDLGAGTHEAFF
TGCAGTGCTAGAGATCTGGGAGCGGGGACGCATGAAGCTTTCTTT
>TRBV27|few|TRBJ2-5|.
CASRQTPTGWEETQYF
TGTGCCAGCCGACAAACCCCAACAGGGTGGGAAGAGACCCAGTACTTC
>TRBV7-2|many|TRBJ2-7|.
CASSLDHYEQYF
TGTGCCAGCAGCTTAGACCACTACGAGCAGTACTTC
>TRBV4-1|.|TRBJ1-4|TRBD1
CASSRQQGKNEKLFF
TGCGCCAGCAGCCGACAACAGGGGAAGAATGAAAAACTGTTTTTT
>TRBV7-2|.|TRBJ1-5|.
CASSERQGPQHF
TGTGCCAGCAGCGAACGGCAAGGGCCCCAGCATTTT